A single sample gave rise to the 26 T cell receptor beta chains below, sequenced in a study of blood T cell repertoires in COVID-19. TCRdb keeps only in-frame clones here, not all; method: immunoSEQ multiplex PCR. The sample records hundreds of thousands of clones, 85% to 90% being singletons. The sequenced sample consisted of PBMCs or T cells enriched from blood (not recorded which). These receptors originate from a woman between 25 and 40 years old who had recovered from COVID-19.

The chain combines TRBV27 with TRBJ2-7, with D perhaps matching TRBD1 (5 bases). This CDR3 is built from 12 residues. Germline V gene data show CDR1 as MNHEY and CDR2 as SMNVEV (reference sequence). V lost 5 bases and J lost 5, with 10 bases in between. CDR3: CASSRSGNEQYF. The CDR3 DNA sequence: TGTGCCAGCAGTCGATCAGGGAACGAGCAGTACTTC.

Only one count was recorded for this clone. The rearrangement uses TRBV29-1 and TRBJ2-3; D perhaps matches TRBD2 (5 bases). CDR1 SQVTM and CDR2 ANQGSEA come from the germline V gene. The CDR3 totals 14 residues. V lost 2 bases, J lost 3 bases, and 12 bases lay in between. The CDR3 DNA reads TGCAGCGTTGAATCGAGGAGGCGGACAGATACGCAGTATTTT. Translating it yields CSVESRRRTDTQYF.

The chain links TRBV7-2 to TRBJ2-1, with a weak D call TRBD1 (6 bases). The CDR3 sequence is 16 residues long. Deletions cut 2 bases from V and 7 bases from J, with 18 bases between. Germline-derived CDR1 and CDR2 are SGHTA and FQGNSA. In DNA, the CDR3 is TGTGCCAGCAGCTTACAGCAGGGGCTGGACGGAAATGAGCAGTTCTTC. Its protein product is CASSLQQGLDGNEQFF. The entire variable domain, with the rest obtained from reference TRBV7-2 and TRBJ2-1, is as follows: GAGVSQSPSNKVTEKGKDVELRCDPISGHTALYWYRQSLGQGLEFLIYFQGNSAPDKSGLPSDRFSAERTGGSVSTLTIQRTQQEDSAVYLCASSLQQGLDGNEQFFGPGTRLTVL.

This clone was recorded only once. The chain has TRBV24-1 and TRBJ2-3; the match to TRBD2 covers 12 bases. J gave up 5 bases and V 7 bases, and 12 bases lay outside the gene matches. Germline V gene data show CDR1 as KGHDR and CDR2 as SFDVKD. The CDR3 is 17 residues long. CDR3 DNA sequence: TGTGCCACCAGGGGCGCTAGCGGGAGGGCCTTTGGAGATACGCAGTATTTT. This codes for CATRGASGRAFGDTQYF.

This chain connects TRBV11-2 to TRBJ2-7; D is ambiguous. Germline CDR1 reads SGHAT; CDR2 reads FQNNGV. V lost 1 base to trimming and J lost 4 bases, with 8 bases between them. The CDR3 covers 13 residues. CDR3 sequence reads: CASSLGIRYEQYF. CDR3 sequence (DNA): TGTGCCAGCAGCTTAGGAATCAGATACGAGCAGTACTTC.

The V gene is TRBV7-2, the J gene TRBJ1-2; the D is unclear. This CDR3 contains 13 residues. Looked up from germline, CDR1 is SGHTA and CDR2 is FQGNSA. Trimming stripped 1 base from V and 1 base from J, with 4 bases between. CDR3 loop: CASSLGVNYGYTF. In DNA, the CDR3 is TGTGCCAGCAGCTTAGGAGTTAACTATGGCTACACCTTC.

With regard to this clone: In the same sample, other DNA sequences code for this CDR3. The V call is TRBV9, the J call TRBJ1-2, with D perhaps matching TRBD1 (5 bases). CDR3 size: 13 residues. Deletions cut 0 bases from V and 2 bases from J, with 5 bases between. In germline, CDR1 is SGDLS, CDR2 YYNGEE. CDR3 sequence: CASSVGQNYGYTF. The CDR3 DNA sequence: TGTGCCAGCAGCGTAGGACAGAACTATGGCTACACCTTC. The whole variable domain, filled in from reference TRBV9 and TRBJ1-2, reads DSGVTQTPKHLITATGQRVTLRCSPRSGDLSVYWYQQSLDQGLQFLIQYYNGEERAKGNILERFSAQQFPDLHSELNLSSLELGDSALYFCASSVGQNYGYTFGSGTRLTVV.

The chain couples TRBV28 to TRBJ1-2; possible D gene TRBD1, 6 bases. This CDR3 region has 16 residues. Germline V gene lookup returns CDR1 MDHEN and CDR2 SYDVKM. Trimming cost V 4 bases and J 4 bases, with 19 bases left between them. CDR3 DNA sequence: TGTGCCAGCAGTTCTTTGGGCGGCAGGGGTGGCTATGGCTACACCTTC. Its translation: CASSSLGGRGGYGYTF.

This clone appeared once. The CDR3 DNA is TGTGCCACCAGCAGAACACTAGCGTATCACGAGCAGTACTTC. As protein: CATSRTLAYHEQYF. This chain uses TRBV15 with TRBJ2-7, with 7 bases matching TRBD2. V lost 2 bases, J lost 5 bases, and 6 bases stayed unmatched. The CDR3 length is 14 residues. CDR1 is LNHNV and CDR2 is YYDKDF in the germline V gene (reference sequence).

In its sample, this clone was seen a few times. The chain has TRBV28 and TRBJ2-7, with 11 bases matching TRBD1. V lost 8 bases and J lost 2; bases outside the gene matches: 2. Germline V gene data show CDR1 as MDHEN and CDR2 as SYDVKM. This CDR3 has 13 amino acids. In DNA, the CDR3 is TGTGCCAGCGGACAGGGGGCGGCCTACGAGCAGTACTTC. Its protein product is CASGQGAAYEQYF.

The chain combines TRBV28 with TRBJ1-2, with D tentatively TRBD1 (6 bases). In germline, CDR1 is MDHEN, CDR2 SYDVKM. V lost 6 bases, J lost 4 bases, and 12 bases lay in between. The CDR3 extends over 13 amino acids. CDR3 loop: CASSPIGGYGYTF. The CDR3 DNA reads TGTGCCAGCAGCCCTATAGGGGGCTATGGCTACACCTTC.

V and J are TRBV1 and TRBJ2-2; the table's TRBD2 call for D was not verified on the DNA. TRBV1 is shown as a pseudogene. The CDR3 loop spans 18 amino acids. CDR3: CTSSQDRSSGKNTGELFF. The CDR3 DNA sequence: TGCACCAGCAGCCAAGATAGGTCTAGCGGAAAGAACACCGGGGAGCTGTTTTTT.

The V call is TRBV28, the J call TRBJ2-5; 8 nucleotides agree with TRBD2. The CDR3 sequence is 16 residues long. Germline V CDR1 and CDR2: MDHEN, SYDVKM. The junction had 8 bases not matched to a gene; V was cut back by 5 bases and J by 0 bases. CDR3 sequence reads: CASSGGPSGYQETQYF. The CDR3, as DNA: TGTGCCAGCAGTGGAGGGCCTAGCGGGTACCAAGAGACCCAGTACTTC.

This clone came up once. The V and J genes are TRBV12-3 or TRBV12-4 and TRBJ1-4; tentatively, D is TRBD1 (6 bases). The CDR3 contains 13 residues. The V end lost 6 bases, the J end lost 8 bases, and 13 bases lay between the germline ends. The CDR3 sequence is CASSTGTHEKLFF. CDR3 sequence (DNA): TGTGCCAGCAGCACCGGGACACACGAAAAACTGTTTTTT.

V gene TRBV29-1 combines with J gene TRBJ2-3, with D maybe TRBD1 (5 bases). Germline V gene lookup returns CDR1 SQVTM and CDR2 ANQGSEA. V lost 4 bases, J lost 2 bases, and 7 bases lay in between. CDR3 size: 12 residues. The CDR3 here is CSVADITDTQYF. The DNA of the CDR3 is TGCAGCGTTGCGGACATCACAGATACGCAGTATTTT.

This chain links TRBV11-2 with TRBJ2-1, with 9 bases that match TRBD2. The CDR3 length is 16 residues. V was clipped by 4 bases and J by 9 bases; unmatched bases: 13. Germline V gene sequence: CDR1 SGHAT, CDR2 FQNNGV. The DNA for the CDR3 is TGTGCCAGCAGCTCTGGACCGGGACTAGCTCTCCGTGAGCAGTTCTTC. This translates into CASSSGPGLALREQFF.

The DNA of the CDR3 is TGCAGCGTTCGTAGACTAGCGGGGGAGTACGAGCAGTACTTC. Its translation: CSVRRLAGEYEQYF. This rearrangement joins TRBV29-1 to TRBJ2-7; 12 bases are shared with TRBD2. This CDR3 spans 14 amino acids. The V gene's germline CDR1 is SQVTM and CDR2 ANQGSEA. After removal of 5 bases from V and 4 bases from J, the junction contained 6 bases not matched to a gene.

The rearrangement uses TRBV24-1 and TRBJ1-2; D remains unclear. The CDR3 consists of 13 residues. CDR1 and CDR2 from the germline V gene are KGHDR and SFDVKD. The germline V and J ends were trimmed by 5 bases and 1 base, with 7 bases remaining between them. The CDR3 spells CATSGADNYGYTF. The CDR3 nucleotides read TGTGCCACCAGTGGAGCGGATAACTATGGCTACACCTTC.

The chain uses TRBV18 and TRBJ2-3, with 8 bases identical to TRBD1. Germline assignment: CDR1 KGHSH and CDR2 LQKENI. The CDR3 is 17 residues long. V lost 3 bases and J lost 0; bases outside the gene matches: 8. In DNA, the CDR3 is TGTGCCAGCTCACCCTTTCACCAGGGGGCGAGCACAGATACGCAGTATTTT. Translating it yields CASSPFHQGASTDTQYF. The variable domain in full, with the rest retrieved from reference TRBV18 and TRBJ2-3, is NAGVMQNPRHLVRRRGQEARLRCSPMKGHSHVYWYRQLPEEGLKFMVYLQKENIIDESGMPKERFSAEFPKEGPSILRIQQVVRGDSAAYFCASSPFHQGASTDTQYFGPGTRLTVL.

This clone occurred a few times. The rearrangement uses TRBV2 and TRBJ1-5; TRBD1 aligns across 7 bases. Germline CDR1 is SNHLY and CDR2 is FYNNEI. V lost 4 bases to trimming and J lost 4 bases; unmatched junction nucleotides: 4. The CDR3 covers 14 residues. The CDR3 DNA reads TGTGCCAGCAGTGGGGACAGAACTAATCAGCCCCAGCATTTT. Its protein is CASSGDRTNQPQHF.

The V call is TRBV7-6, the J call TRBJ2-2; 9 nucleotides agree with TRBD1. The CDR3 is made up of 16 amino acids. CDR1 and CDR2 (germline): SGHVS, FNYEAQ. Trimming removed 5 bases from V and 5 bases from J; junction bases left unmatched: 9. The CDR3 DNA follows: TGTGCCAGCAGCCCCCAAGCGGACAGGGGTACCGGGGAGCTGTTTTTT. It yields the protein CASSPQADRGTGELFF.

The chain uses TRBV5-1 and TRBJ2-6; D gene ambiguous. The V gene lost 2 bases and the J gene lost 0 bases, with 12 bases spanning the gap. The germline V gene encodes CDR1 SGHRS and CDR2 YFSETQ. This CDR3 contains 17 residues. The CDR3 sequence is CASSLVGDSSGANVLTF. The DNA for the CDR3 is TGCGCCAGCAGCTTAGTCGGAGATTCCTCTGGGGCCAACGTCCTGACTTTC.

The V and J genes are TRBV29-1 and TRBJ2-7; 14 bases line up with TRBD2. This CDR3 spans 15 amino acids. V gave up 2 bases and J gave up 6 bases; unmatched junction bases: 6. Germline-derived CDR1 and CDR2 are SQVTM and ANQGSEA. CDR3 coding DNA: TGCAGCGTTGAAACTCGACTAGCGGGAGGGCCCGAGCAGTACTTC. This encodes CSVETRLAGGPEQYF.

The rearrangement uses TRBV28 and TRBJ1-5; no clear D gene. The V end lost 8 bases, the J end lost 7 bases, and 18 bases lay between the germline ends. Germline V gives CDR1 MDHEN, CDR2 SYDVKM. The CDR3 has 14 amino acids. CDR3 amino acids: CASSNAGSQQPQHF. In DNA, the CDR3 is TGTGCCAGCTCGAACGCGGGGTCCCAACAGCCCCAGCATTTT.

The chain employs TRBV16 and TRBJ1-5; no reliable D call. CDR1 and CDR2 (germline): KGHSY, FQNENV. This CDR3 spans 16 amino acids. V was clipped by 3 bases and J by 1 base, with 13 bases between them. The CDR3 DNA reads TGTGCCAGCAGCCATAGAGGATCGAAAAGCAATCAGCCCCAGCATTTT. As protein: CASSHRGSKSNQPQHF.

CDR3 bases: TGTGCCAGCAGTTTAGGACTACACAATGAGCAGTTCTTC. The encoded protein is CASSLGLHNEQFF. The V call is TRBV27, the J call TRBJ2-1, with D maybe TRBD2 (6 bases). Between the trimmed V and J ends, which lost 2 bases and 5 bases, there was a span of 7 bases. Germline CDR1 MNHEY, CDR2 SMNVEV (reference sequence). This CDR3 is 13 amino acids long.